This TCR beta chain came from a study of a mutant IDH1 vaccine in newly diagnosed glioma (dated by TCRdb to 2020 to 2023). Looking at the study overall: Of the roughly 33 treated patients, 62.5% were male and approximately 38% were female, and a mean age of roughly 40 years was recorded. Before enrollment, patients had received standard therapy of radiotherapy alone, temozolomide alone, or radiochemotherapy with temozolomide; most received the combination. Peripheral blood was drawn at six visits: V03 (baseline), V05, V07, V10, V12 and V13. Longitudinal TCRB deep sequencing was done for 25 treated patients, wherever samples were available for exploratory analyses.

Deletion took 3 bases off V and 1 base off J, with a span of 4 bases between the germline ends. The germline V gene yields SGDLS for CDR1 and YYNGEE for CDR2. From the cysteine through the phenylalanine, the CDR3 covers 12 amino acids. Kept here is only the CDR3 DNA, which spans 36 bases and is read in frame from base 1. Library preparation was by the immunoSEQ multiplex PCR assay. Rearranged TCR beta chain sequences were amplified with the hsTCRB Kit following the manufacturer's protocol. An Illumina MiSeq was used to sequence the TCRB libraries. The paper's processing steps were these. Demultiplexing, trimming and gene mapping were performed with the kit vendor's proprietary platform. This is the immuneACCESS table as TCRdb keeps it, with only in-frame sequences that have V and J called. A part of the clones is gone; compared with another copy, unresolved V genes explain less than half, and the rest is unexplained. V, J and clone size were drawn from that table, and D and trimming were deduced from the DNA. The sample profile shows about 46,000 clones; more than 60% of them were found once. The ten largest account for roughly 1.9% of the sample.

Findings and caveats that apply to the study as a whole: Pseudoprogression appeared unrelated to alterations in the top peripheral T cell clonotypes detected by TCRB sequencing. Selection of PBMC samples for TCRB deep sequencing was based on availability. Vaccine-induced immune responses across multiple MHC alleles were detected in over 85% of patients. According to the authors, sample limitations meant that analyses of patient blood samples could not be reproduced.

The time point label, read with the paper, signifies: baseline, week 1 (first vaccination visit). The label giving this sample's treatment or condition can be read as: pre-vaccination baseline after standard-of-care therapy. Newly diagnosed WHO grade 3 or 4 IDH1-mutant astrocytomas showing loss of nuclear ATRX were present in the donors. The samples were drawn from NOA16, a multicentre, single-arm, open-label phase I trial in Germany that tested a mutant IDH1 peptide vaccine in humans for the first time. Blood drawn at visit V03 was used as the baseline sample for immunogenicity testing. Genomic DNA for TCRB sequencing was extracted from EDTA blood using the DNeasy Blood and Tissue Kit. This clone occurred a few times. Its antigen target is currently unknown. Per-nucleotide qualities are absent, and no much larger clonotype sits a single base away.

The sequence derives from a woman aged 35 to 49 with glioma. The sequence links TRBV9 to TRBJ1-1, with the D segment identity uncertain. The sequenced sample was PBMCs, obtained from a glioma patient treated with radiotherapy, temozolomide or both. The nucleotide sequence reads TGTGCCAGCAGCGCCAAGAACACTGAAGCTTTCTTT. This is translated as CASSAKNTEAFF.